This is a list of T cell receptor beta chains from one sample in a study of blood T cell repertoires in COVID-19. Repertoires were generated with immunoSEQ multiplex PCR, while TCRdb's copy carries only in-frame clones and drops some. The data contain 95,000 to 110,000 clones, roughly 89% of them singletons. Sequencing used peripheral blood. These receptors all come from an elderly woman in a cohort sampled during active COVID-19. CDR3s include the opening cysteine and the closing phenylalanine or tryptophan. The order of the fields is clone size, V gene, CDR3 length, J gene, CDR3 protein. The size entry is marked missing in some rows and otherwise reads once, few, many or a size class.

NA	TRBV15	17	TRBJ1-5	CATSVPAGLGSNQPQHF
NA	TRBV24-1	17	TRBJ2-2	CATSRSTGQGEAGELFF
NA	TRBV27	15	TRBJ1-1	CASSLQGAGNTEAFF
NA	TRBV30	13	TRBJ1-6	CAWKGGGYSPLHF
NA	TRBV6-5	14	TRBJ1-4	CASSSSRALLKLFF
NA	TRBV7-2	14	TRBJ1-1	CASSLSGGNTEAFF
NA	TRBV10-1	12	TRBJ1-1	CASSESPQGARF
NA	TRBV9	14	TRBJ2-7	CASRPGLAAYEQYF
NA	TRBV28	13	TRBJ2-7	CASNGGGVYEQYF
NA	TRBV9	17	TRBJ1-5	CASSPGPSGGGNQPQHF
NA	TRBV3-1/TRBV3-2	15	TRBJ1-1	CASSQEAAVNTEAFF
NA	TRBV4-1	16	TRBJ1-5	CASSPGETYSNQPQHF
NA	TRBV27	15	TRBJ1-4	CASSHLRELGEKLFF
NA	TRBV6-5	13	TRBJ2-7	CASSLTGGSEQYF
NA	TRBV7-9	16	TRBJ2-1	CASRRAAGLSGNEQFF
NA	TRBV7-9	17	TRBJ1-2	CASNRLTSSTLFYGYTF
NA	TRBV6-5	12	TRBJ1-2	CASSPSNYGYTF
NA	TRBV6-1	16	TRBJ2-7	CASSGGPGQGAQMEYF
NA	TRBV7-9	14	TRBJ1-4	CASSLGTTNEKLFF
NA	TRBV21-1	12	TRBJ2-2	CASSKSMRELFF
once	TRBV7-9	14	TRBJ1-2	CASSLATGYTGYTF
NA	TRBV24-1	15	TRBJ2-1	CATSDPGQGDNEQFF